Listed below are T cell receptor beta chains from one sample, sequenced in a study of tumor T cells in aggressive B-cell lymphoma. Profiled with immunoSEQ multiplex PCR; TCRdb holds only in-frame clones, not every one. This sample yields about 10,000 clones, of which 70% to 90% are seen a single time; approximately 4% belongs to the top ten. Specimen: tumor tissue. Receptor source: an adult with diffuse large B cell lymphoma. Both conserved end residues are part of each CDR3. The D gene is left open where the match is weak. Part of the rows lack a size; the others show once, few, many or a class for expanded clones.

D	V	J	size	DNA	CDR3
TRBD1	TRBV5-1	TRBJ2-1	NA	TGCGCCAGCAGCTTCGCTACCGGGACAGGGTACAATGAGCAGTTCTTC	CASSFATGTGYNEQFF
NA	TRBV21-1	TRBJ2-2	NA	TGTGCCAGCAGCGACAATAGGGACAGGGAAGAAGGAACCGGGGAGCTGTTTTTT	CASSDNRDREEGTGELFF
TRBD2	TRBV7-2	TRBJ2-7	NA	TGTGCCAGCAGCTGGGGGGGTCCCAAGACTAGCCGCGAGCAGTACTTC	CASSWGGPKTSREQYF
NA	TRBV5-4	TRBJ1-2	NA	TGTGCCAGCTCACGCTCCTTACCAGGAAAGACCTATGGCTACACCTTC	CASSRSLPGKTYGYTF
NA	TRBV13	TRBJ1-3	NA	TGTGCCAGCAGCTTGGCCCCTAGGACCATATATTTT	CASSLAPRTIYF
NA	TRBV27	TRBJ2-1	few	TGTGCCAGCAGACAGGGTCCGGGGTACAATGAGCAGTTCTTC	CASRQGPGYNEQFF
NA	TRBV28	TRBJ1-2	NA	TGTGCCAGCAGTGGGGGGGCAGACTATGGCTACACCTTC	CASSGGADYGYTF
NA	TRBV5-1	TRBJ2-3	NA	TGCGCCAGCAGCCGCGACCGGGACTCGACCACAGATACGCAGTATTTT	CASSRDRDSTTDTQYF
NA	TRBV7-6	TRBJ1-5	NA	TGTGCCAGCAGCTTAGAGGCAGGGGCCAATCAGCCCCAGCATTTT	CASSLEAGANQPQHF
NA	TRBV2	TRBJ1-1	NA	TGTGCCAGCAGTACGGACAGATTGAACACTGAAGCTTTCTTT	CASSTDRLNTEAFF
NA	TRBV18	TRBJ2-3	NA	TGTGCCAGCTCACCTTTGGTTACTAGCTCCAACACAGATACGCAGTATTTT	CASSPLVTSSNTDTQYF
TRBD2	TRBV28	TRBJ2-1	NA	TGTGCCAGCATGGGGGGGAGGGTCCCAAGAAATGAGCAGTTCTTC	CASMGGRVPRNEQFF
TRBD2	TRBV6-1	TRBJ2-1	NA	TGTGCCAGCAAGGGACTAGCGTCTGAGCAGTTCTTC	CASKGLASEQFF
NA	TRBV28	TRBJ2-7	NA	TGTGCCAGCATCCAAGGGGGGGGGACCTACGAGCAGTACTTC	CASIQGGGTYEQYF
NA	TRBV27	TRBJ1-6	NA	TGTGCCAGCAGTCTCGGGGGTCCCCTCCACTTT	CASSLGGPLHF
NA	TRBV21-1	TRBJ2-1	few	TGTGCCAGCAGCAACTCGGGGACTAGCGGGCCACAAGGCAATGAGCAGTTCTTC	CASSNSGTSGPQGNEQFF
NA	TRBV2	TRBJ2-7	few	TGTGCCAGCAGTGATGCGACAGTTGCCTACGAGCAGTACTTC	CASSDATVAYEQYF
NA	TRBV4-1	TRBJ2-7	few	TGCGCCAGCAGCCAAGGAGAATACGAGCAGTACTTC	CASSQGEYEQYF
TRBD2	TRBV7-9	TRBJ2-7	NA	TGTGCCAGCAGCCCACGACTAGCGGGCTCCTACGAGCAGTACTTC	CASSPRLAGSYEQYF
TRBD1	TRBV27	TRBJ2-5	NA	TGTGCCAGCTCGACCGGGACAGGGGGAGAGACCCAGTACTTC	CASSTGTGGETQYF
NA	TRBV15	TRBJ1-5	NA	TGTGCCACCAGCATTTCAGGTCGTCAGCCCCAGCATTTT	CATSISGRQPQHF
TRBD1	TRBV6-5	TRBJ2-3	NA	TGTGCCAGCAGTTACTCAGGCGACAGGGCAGATACGCAGTATTTT	CASSYSGDRADTQYF
TRBD2	TRBV9	TRBJ2-3	few	TGTGCCAGCAGCCCCCCGGGACTAGCGTTCGATACGCAGTATTTT	CASSPPGLAFDTQYF
NA	TRBV6-1	TRBJ2-1	NA	TGTGCCAGCAGTGAAGCCCATAGCGGTGCGTCCTACAATGAGCAGTTCTTC	CASSEAHSGASYNEQFF
TRBD1	TRBV5-4	TRBJ2-7	NA	TGTGCCAGCAGCAGACAGGGTTACGAGCAGTACTTC	CASSRQGYEQYF
TRBD2	TRBV29-1	TRBJ2-1	few	TGCAGCGTTGAAGGGGTAGCGGGAGGGTACTACAATGAGCAGTTCTTC	CSVEGVAGGYYNEQFF
TRBD1	TRBV6-5	TRBJ2-2	NA	TGTGCCAGCAGGAGGGGGCTGGGCACCGGGGAGCTGTTTTTT	CASRRGLGTGELFF
NA	TRBV2	TRBJ1-1	NA	TGTGCCAGCAGTGGAGAGGGTCTAGGGCGAGCTTTCTTT	CASSGEGLGRAFF
TRBD1	TRBV9	TRBJ2-7	NA	TGTGCCAGCAGCGTAGGAGGACAGGGTTACGAGCAGTACTTC	CASSVGGQGYEQYF
TRBD1	TRBV6-5	TRBJ1-5	NA	TGTGCCAGCAGTTTGACAGGGGATCAGCCCCAGCATTTT	CASSLTGDQPQHF
TRBD2	TRBV11-2	TRBJ2-7	NA	TGTGCCAGCAGCTTGACTAGCGGGAGCTCGTTGCACGAGCAGTACTTC	CASSLTSGSSLHEQYF
NA	TRBV29-1	TRBJ1-2	NA	TGCAGCGTTGTAGGCGGACAGTATGGCTACACCTTC	CSVVGGQYGYTF
NA	TRBV27	TRBJ1-1	NA	TGTGCCAGCAGTTTATCGGGGGCAGGTCGGGGAAAAGACACTGAAGCTTTCTTT	CASSLSGAGRGKDTEAFF
TRBD1	TRBV28	TRBJ1-2	few	TGTGCCAGCAGTTTAGGGGGACAGGCTTACTATGGCTACACCTTC	CASSLGGQAYYGYTF
NA	TRBV5-1	TRBJ2-1	NA	TGCGCCAGCAGCTTCGGGCGGGATCGGAATGAGCAGTTCTTC	CASSFGRDRNEQFF
TRBD1	TRBV27	TRBJ2-1	NA	TGTGCCAGCAGTTTACGGCGGACAGGGGTCAATGAGCAGTTCTTC	CASSLRRTGVNEQFF
NA	TRBV10-1	TRBJ2-2	NA	TGCGCCAGCAGTGAGTCAACTAGGGTCACCGGGGAGCTGTTTTTT	CASSESTRVTGELFF
NA	TRBV19	TRBJ1-5	NA	TGTGCCAGTATGGACTGGGTGGGGTGGGAAGGACGAGTAAATCAGCCCCAGCATTTT	CASMDWVGWEGRVNQPQHF
TRBD2	TRBV14	TRBJ2-1	NA	TGTGCCAGCAGCCAAGGGGGTAAAAGCGGGAGACGGTACAATGAGCAGTTCTTC	CASSQGGKSGRRYNEQFF
TRBD1	TRBV19	TRBJ1-5	NA	TGTGCCAGTTCCGACTCCACAGGGGTCGGTCAGCCCCAGCATTTT	CASSDSTGVGQPQHF
TRBD2	TRBV7-2	TRBJ2-1	NA	TGTGCCAGCAGCGGGGGGAGGGGCAATGAGCAGTTCTTC	CASSGGRGNEQFF
NA	TRBV9	TRBJ2-3	NA	TGTGCCAGCAGCGTTGGGGCTGGCACAGATACGCAGTATTTT	CASSVGAGTDTQYF
TRBD1	TRBV4-1	TRBJ2-1	NA	TGCGCCAGCAGCCAGGGACAGGGCAAATCAAATGAGCAGTTCTTC	CASSQGQGKSNEQFF
TRBD1	TRBV28	TRBJ1-4	NA	TGTGCCACACAGGGGGACCGTAATGAAAAACTGTTTTTT	CATQGDRNEKLFF
NA	TRBV6-5	TRBJ1-2	NA	TGTGCCAGCAGTTACCGAACACAGGAGGGCTACACCTTC	CASSYRTQEGYTF
NA	TRBV29-1	TRBJ1-5	once	TGCAGCGTCTGGACACCAGATCAGCCCCAGCATTTT	CSVWTPDQPQHF
NA	TRBV6-5	TRBJ2-3	NA	TGTGCCAGCAGTTACTCGATGGAGGGAAAGGATACGCAGTATTTT	CASSYSMEGKDTQYF
NA	TRBV7-9	TRBJ2-1	NA	TGTGCCAGCAGCCCCCGGGGTACTGGCTACAATGAGCAGTTCTTC	CASSPRGTGYNEQFF
TRBD2	TRBV7-3	TRBJ2-2	NA	TGTGCCAGCACCATGGGACTAGCTAGCGGGGAGCTGTTTTTT	CASTMGLASGELFF
TRBD2	TRBV7-9	TRBJ2-1	NA	TGTGCCAGCAGATTCAGAGCGGGGGTCTACAATGAGCAGTTCTTC	CASRFRAGVYNEQFF
TRBD1	TRBV28	TRBJ2-3	NA	TGTGCCAGCAGTTTATGGACCGGAGGAGGGGCAGGGGGCAGTGCAAATACGCAGTATTTT	CASSLWTGGGAGGSANTQYF
NA	TRBV28	TRBJ2-2	NA	TGTGCCAGCAGTTTACGTCAGTTCTCCGGGGAGCTGTTTTTT	CASSLRQFSGELFF
TRBD1	TRBV30	TRBJ2-7	NA	TGTGCCTGGAGCTCCGGACGTTCCCGGGACAGTTATAACGAGCAGTACTTC	CAWSSGRSRDSYNEQYF
TRBD1	TRBV28	TRBJ2-7	NA	TGTGCCAGCAGTAGAACAGGGGGCTCCTACGAGCAGTACTTC	CASSRTGGSYEQYF